This T cell receptor (beta chain) is from a study of blood T cell repertoires in COVID-19. Study information: COVID-19 samples collected from the United States, Italy and Spain covered acute and convalescent phases.

V lost 6 bases to trimming and J lost 5 bases, with 19 bases between them. Germline CDR1 and CDR2: SGHVS and FQNEAQ. The length of the CDR3 is 15 residues. Original processing notes: Reference gene primer amplification gave nucleated cell count estimates. TCRdb's copy holds only in-frame clones and misses some; the assay was immunoSEQ multiplex PCR. That table furnishes V, J and clone size, whereas the DNA furnished D and trimming. The sample includes roughly 39,000 clones, 90% to 95% of them seen just once. The clonotype comes from a human donor in a cohort sampled during active COVID-19. Sequenced sample: peripheral blood. This chain connects TRBV7-8 to TRBJ2-5; weak D call: TRBD2 (6 bases). CDR3 nucleotides: TGTGCCAGCAGACCCACATGGGAGGCGCGGGAGACCCAGTACTTC. This encodes CASRPTWEARETQYF.